The 21 T cell receptor beta chains listed next were all sequenced from one sample in a study of T cell repertoires in cytomegalovirus infection. Using its own MiXCR run on the reads, TCRdb lists one record per CDR3 protein. Of some 350,000 distinct CDR3 sequences listed, over 15% are singletons. The sequencing sample was made of PBMCs. Source of these receptors: a human donor in good health (CMV status not recorded). Some clones in this sample may be carry-over from other donors' samples.

This clonotype was observed many times. The rearrangement links TRBV7-2 to TRBJ2-3; the D is unclear. The germline gives CDR1 SGHTA, CDR2 FQGNSA. Trimming took 1 base from V and 2 from J, leaving 7 bases between them. The CDR3 runs 14 residues. CDR3 sequence (DNA): TGTGCCAGCAGCTTAGTAGGGTTCACAGATACGCAGTATTTT. It yields the protein CASSLVGFTDTQYF. The full variable domain, in which reference TRBV7-2 and TRBJ2-3 provide the parts outside the CDR3, is GAGVSQSPSNKVTEKGKDVELRCDPISGHTALYWYRQSLGQGLEFLIYFQGNSAPDKSGLPSDRFSAERTGGSVSTLTIQRTQQEDSAVYLCASSLVGFTDTQYFGPGTRLTVL.

V and J are TRBV7-9 and TRBJ2-1, with 9 bases identical to TRBD2. CDR1 and CDR2 (germline): SEHNR, FQNEAQ (reference sequence). The CDR3 extends over 14 amino acids. Trimming at V came to 10 bases and at J to 12 bases, leaving 16 bases not matched to a gene. DNA of the CDR3: TGTGCCATCGGAGGGCGGGAGGGCGTCAGGGGGCAGTTCTTC. This codes for CAIGGREGVRGQFF. The full variable domain, in which reference TRBV7-9 and TRBJ2-1 provide the parts outside the CDR3, is DTGVSQNPRHKITKRGQNVTFRCDPISEHNRLYWYRQTLGQGPEFLTYFQNEAQLEKSRLLSDRFSAERPKGSFSTLEIQRTEQGDSAMYLCAIGGREGVRGQFFGPGTRLTVL.

This clonotype turned up a few times. The CDR3 region is CASGQVPYEQYF. In DNA form, the CDR3 reads TGTGCCAGCGGTCAGGTCCCTTACGAGCAGTACTTC. The chain combines TRBV7-2 with TRBJ2-7; D is ambiguous. The CDR3 spans 12 residues. Trimming shortened V by 8 bases and J by 4 bases, and 12 bases separated the two germline ends. Germline V gene lookup returns CDR1 SGHTA and CDR2 FQGNSA.

There are many counts of this clonotype. Here the CDR3 reads CASSYTSGYEQYF. CDR3 nucleotides: TGTGCCAGCAGTTACACGTCGGGTTACGAGCAGTACTTC. The rearrangement joins TRBV6-5 to TRBJ2-7; the D is unclear. CDR1 MNHEY and CDR2 SVGAGI come from the germline V gene. The CDR3 contains 13 residues. The V end lost 2 bases, the J end lost 4 bases, and 9 bases lay between the germline ends.

This chain links TRBV7-6 with TRBJ1-1; D possibly corresponds to TRBD1 (5 bases). Germline V gene sequence: CDR1 SGHVS, CDR2 FNYEAQ. The germline V and J ends were trimmed by 0 bases and 3 bases, with 8 bases remaining between them. This CDR3 has 14 amino acids. The chain's CDR3 is CASSLAQGDTEAFF. In DNA form, the CDR3 reads TGTGCCAGCAGCTTAGCACAAGGGGACACTGAAGCTTTCTTT.

This clonotype was detected ten times or more. The chain couples TRBV11-3 to TRBJ1-1; unclear D gene. The CDR3 extends over 17 amino acids. In germline, CDR1 is SGHNT, CDR2 YENEEA. V was trimmed by 3 bases and J by 6 bases, leaving 23 bases between them. The DNA for the CDR3 is TGTGCCAGCAGCTTTGATTCTCTCGTCGACCGGGGTTCTGAAGCTTTCTTT. It is translated as CASSFDSLVDRGSEAFF.

This clonotype was counted between two and nine times. This chain uses TRBV4-1 with TRBJ1-2; no definite D call. The CDR3 is 14 residues long. Trimming removed 1 base at V and 0 bases at J, with 6 bases between. From germline, CDR1 is MGHRA and CDR2 YSYEKL. The CDR3 nucleotides read TGCGCCAGCAGCCAAGCCGAGACTAACTATGGCTACACCTTC. Residues: CASSQAETNYGYTF.

The J gene is TRBJ2-3, the V gene TRBV28, with 7 bases aligning to TRBD1. This CDR3 has 15 residues. Trimming at V came to 7 bases and at J to 3 bases, leaving 10 bases not matched to a gene. Germline lookup yields CDR1 MDHEN and CDR2 SYDVKM. CDR3: CASTLTGVETDTQYF. DNA for the CDR3: TGTGCCAGCACCTTAACAGGGGTCGAGACAGATACGCAGTATTTT. Using reference TRBV28 and TRBJ2-3 for the parts outside the CDR3, the full variable domain is DVKVTQSSRYLVKRTGEKVFLECVQDMDHENMFWYRQDPGLGLRLIYFSYDVKMKEKGDIPEGYSVSREKKERFSLILESASTNQTSMYLCASTLTGVETDTQYFGPGTRLTVL.

This clonotype was counted ten times or more. The CDR3 region is CASSLTREHEQFF. The CDR3 DNA reads as TGTGCCAGCAGCTTGACCCGGGAGCATGAGCAGTTCTTC. This chain connects TRBV5-8 to TRBJ2-1; weak D call: TRBD2 (6 bases). V was trimmed by 1 base and J by 8 bases, leaving 10 bases between them. The germline V gene has CDR1 SGHTS and CDR2 YDEGEE. There are 13 residues in the CDR3.

V and J are TRBV11-2 and TRBJ2-7, with no clear D. V lost 5 bases to trimming and J lost 2 bases, with 10 bases between them. The CDR3 is made up of 13 amino acids. The germline CDR1 and CDR2 sequences are SGHAT and FQNNGV. The CDR3 DNA follows: TGTGCCAGCAGCAAGGGATCAACCTACGAGCAGTACTTC. Protein sequence: CASSKGSTYEQYF.

The V call is TRBV7-3, the J call TRBJ2-1; D is uncertain. The germline V gene encodes CDR1 SGHTA and CDR2 FQGTGA. The CDR3 is 15 amino acids. Trimming cost V 4 bases and J 0 bases, with 10 bases left between them. CDR3 bases: TGTGCCAGCAGCTCGGCCCCTAGCTCCTACAATGAGCAGTTCTTC. As protein: CASSSAPSSYNEQFF. Using reference TRBV7-3 and TRBJ2-1 for the parts outside the CDR3, the full variable domain is GAGVSQTPSNKVTEKGKYVELRCDPISGHTALYWYRQSLGQGPEFLIYFQGTGAADDSGLPNDRFFAVRPEGSVSTLKIQRTERGDSAVYLCASSSAPSSYNEQFFGPGTRLTVL.

The gene calls are TRBV7-9 and TRBJ2-6, with D possibly called TRBD1 or TRBD2 (5 bases each). V dropped 1 base and J dropped 2 bases, with 9 bases sitting between them. From germline, CDR1 is SEHNR and CDR2 FQNEAQ (reference sequence). The length of the CDR3 is 16 residues. The CDR3 DNA reads as TGTGCCAGCAGCTTAGATGTGGGGGCTGGGGCCAACGTCCTGACTTTC. Translation gives CASSLDVGAGANVLTF.

There are a few counts of this clonotype. V gene TRBV20-1 combines with J gene TRBJ2-7; 11 bases are shared with TRBD2. Trimming cost V 0 bases and J 5 bases; bases outside gene matches: 3. Looked up from germline, CDR1 is DFQATT and CDR2 is SNEGSKA (reference sequence). The CDR3 spans 14 residues. The CDR3 loop is CSARDKLAGDEQYF. CDR3 nucleotides: TGCAGTGCTAGAGATAAACTAGCGGGGGACGAGCAGTACTTC.

V and J are TRBV19 and TRBJ1-1, with D perhaps matching TRBD1 (5 bases). Germline values: CDR1 LNHDA, CDR2 SQIVND (reference sequence). The germline V and J ends were trimmed by 5 bases and 3 bases, with 13 bases remaining between them. CDR3 length: 14 residues. In DNA form, the CDR3 reads TGTGCCAGTAGTGTCGGGGGGATTGACACTGAAGCTTTCTTT. Translating it yields CASSVGGIDTEAFF.

The rearrangement uses TRBV20-1 and TRBJ2-3; 8 bases map to TRBD2. Germline V gene sequence: CDR1 DFQATT, CDR2 SNEGSKA (reference sequence). CDR3 length: 14 amino acids. V gave up 4 bases and J gave up 4 bases; unmatched junction bases: 7. The CDR3 region is CSAIEREFSDTQYF. In DNA form, the CDR3 reads TGCAGTGCTATCGAGCGGGAGTTCTCAGATACGCAGTATTTT.

The sample holds many counts of this clonotype. This chain links TRBV7-2 with TRBJ2-5; no firm D call. The CDR3 length is 14 residues. The ends were cut back, 0 bases at V and 1 base at J, with 6 bases in the middle. The germline V gene has CDR1 SGHTA and CDR2 FQGNSA. DNA for the CDR3: TGTGCCAGCAGCTTAGCGGGCCCCCAAGAGACCCAGTACTTC. Translated: CASSLAGPQETQYF.

In this sample, this clonotype turned up a few times. The chain recombines TRBV10-3 with TRBJ2-3; TRBD2 aligns across 7 bases. Germline trimming cut 0 bases from V and 13 bases from J; bases unmatched to any gene: 10. Germline V gene sequence: CDR1 ENHRY, CDR2 SYGVKD. CDR3 size: 14 residues. CDR3 nucleotide sequence: TGTGCCATCAGTGAGTCCACCGCAGCGGGGAGGAAGTATTTT. Encoded protein: CAISESTAAGRKYF.

The chain combines TRBV20-1 with TRBJ2-5; D remains unclear. Trimming removed 5 bases at V and 4 bases at J, with 8 bases between. Germline CDR1 reads DFQATT; CDR2 reads SNEGSKA (reference sequence). CDR3 length equals 11 residues. CDR3 nucleotides: TGCAGTGCTTGGGGTACAGAGACCCAGTACTTC. Translation gives CSAWGTETQYF.

This clonotype occurred a few times. V usage is TRBV7-9 and J usage is TRBJ2-3, with D perhaps TRBD2 (6 bases). The CDR3 length is 16 residues. The germline V gene has CDR1 SEHNR and CDR2 FQNEAQ (reference sequence). The V gene lost 4 bases and the J gene lost 0 bases, with 14 bases spanning the gap. CDR3 amino acids: CASSSWDSSSTDTQYF. Here the CDR3 DNA reads TGTGCCAGCAGCTCCTGGGACTCTTCTAGCACAGATACGCAGTATTTT.

The table lists this clonotype with many counts. The J gene is TRBJ2-6, the V gene TRBV19; D is uncertain. Germline CDR1 and CDR2: LNHDA and SQIVND (reference sequence). V lost 6 bases and J 5 bases, leaving 2 bases between the germline ends. The CDR3 consists of 11 residues. CDR3 nucleotides: TGTGCCAGTAGGTGGGCCAACGTCCTGACTTTC. This translates into CASRWANVLTF.

This clonotype was counted between two and nine times. The genes are TRBV5-6 and TRBJ2-2; weak D call: TRBD1 (5 bases). The V gene's germline CDR1 is SGHDT and CDR2 YYEEEE. Trimming removed 4 bases from V and 1 base from J, with 11 bases in between. The CDR3 has 15 amino acids. The CDR3: CASSRRQLNTGELFF. In nucleotides, the CDR3 is TGTGCCAGCAGCCGTAGACAGTTGAACACCGGGGAGCTGTTTTTT. Together with reference TRBV5-6 and TRBJ2-2, the CDR3 gives the full variable domain: DAGVTQSPTHLIKTRGQQVTLRCSPKSGHDTVSWYQQALGQGPQFIFQYYEEEERQRGNFPDRFSGHQFPNYSSELNVNALLLGDSALYLCASSRRQLNTGELFFGEGSRLTVL.